The rows below give T cell receptor beta chains drawn from one sample of a study of blood T cell repertoires in COVID-19. This table comes from immunoSEQ multiplex PCR, and its TCRdb copy is limited to in-frame clones, with some not included. This sample has 200,000 to 300,000 clones; roughly 86% occur once, and the top ten carry 7.1%. Source material: peripheral blood. The receptors were sampled from a woman in her 70s with active or convalescent COVID-19. The CDR3 runs from the conserved cysteine through the conserved F or W. A D gene is named only where the DNA matches it firmly. A clone size is listed for some rows: how often the clone was seen (once, few, many), or a class if it is expanded.

j_call	d_call	v_call	clone_size	cdr3_length	cdr3_nt	cdr3_aa
TRBJ1-1	-	TRBV11-2	-	13	TGTGCCAGCAGCTTAGAGACAGTCACTGAAGCTTTCTTT	CASSLETVTEAFF
TRBJ2-5	TRBD1	TRBV19	-	15	TGTGCCAGTAGATCGCGAGGGACAGGGCAAGAGACCCAGTACTTC	CASRSRGTGQETQYF
TRBJ2-3	TRBD1	TRBV14	-	18	TGTGCCAGCAGCCAACCCCGGGGACAGTGGGGGAGCACAGATACGCAGTATTTT	CASSQPRGQWGSTDTQYF
TRBJ2-7	TRBD2	TRBV7-2	-	15	TGTGCCAGCAGCTCTCTAGCGGGGGGGTCCTACGAGCAGTACTTC	CASSSLAGGSYEQYF
TRBJ1-1	-	TRBV3-1/TRBV3-2	-	12	TGTGCCAGCAGTCCCGCCGGACAGCAAGCTTTCTTT	CASSPAGQQAFF
TRBJ2-5	-	TRBV4-2	-	15	TGTGCCAGCAGCCAAGGCGAGGCGATACAAGAGACCCAGTACTTC	CASSQGEAIQETQYF
TRBJ1-1	TRBD1	TRBV6-5	-	14	TGTGCCACCCGGGACAGCGGATTTAGCACTGAAGCTTTCTTT	CATRDSGFSTEAFF
TRBJ1-2	-	TRBV6-5	-	15	TGTGCCAGCAGTCTGCATAACAGGCCGAACGTTGGCTACACCTTC	CASSLHNRPNVGYTF
TRBJ1-2	-	TRBV7-3	few	14	TGTGCCAGCAGCTTTACAGGGTCGGGCTATGGCTACACCTTC	CASSFTGSGYGYTF
TRBJ1-6	-	TRBV3-1/TRBV3-2	-	16	TGTGCCAGCAGCCAAGGGGGGGAGGGAAGCAATTCACCCCTCCACTTT	CASSQGGEGSNSPLHF